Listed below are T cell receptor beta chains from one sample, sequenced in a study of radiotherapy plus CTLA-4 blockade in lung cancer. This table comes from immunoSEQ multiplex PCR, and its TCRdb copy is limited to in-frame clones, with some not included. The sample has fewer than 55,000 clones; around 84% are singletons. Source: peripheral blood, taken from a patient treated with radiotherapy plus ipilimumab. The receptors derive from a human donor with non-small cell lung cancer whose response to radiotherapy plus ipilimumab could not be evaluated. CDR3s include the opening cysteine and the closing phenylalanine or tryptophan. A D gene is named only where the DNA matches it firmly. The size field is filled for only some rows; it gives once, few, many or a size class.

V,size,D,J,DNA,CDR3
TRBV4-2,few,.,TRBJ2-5,TGTGCCAGCAGCCAAGATGTCCAGGGGTGGGTACAAGAGACCCAGTACTTC,CASSQDVQGWVQETQYF
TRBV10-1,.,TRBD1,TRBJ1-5,TGCGCCAGCAGTGGACAGGGGGCTCATTATAGCAATCAGCCCCAGCATTTT,CASSGQGAHYSNQPQHF
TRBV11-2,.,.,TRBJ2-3,TGTGCCAGCAGCTTAGCGGGAGCTAGCACAGATACGCAGTATTTT,CASSLAGASTDTQYF
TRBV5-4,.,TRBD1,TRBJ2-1,TGTGCCAGCAGCTTGGGGGGACAGCTCAGGGCCAATGAGCAGTTCTTC,CASSLGGQLRANEQFF
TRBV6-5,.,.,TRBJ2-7,TGTGCCAGCAGTTACTCATCCCATTCGGGTGAGCAGTACTTC,CASSYSSHSGEQYF
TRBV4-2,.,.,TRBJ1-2,TGTGCCAGCAGCCAAGAGTGGGGCAGGGGAAGTGGGATCTATGGCTACACCTTC,CASSQEWGRGSGIYGYTF
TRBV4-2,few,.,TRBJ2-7,TGTGCCAGCAGCCAAGGGTCACAGGGTCCCTACGAGCAGTACTTC,CASSQGSQGPYEQYF
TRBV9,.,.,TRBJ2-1,TGTGCCAGCAGCCCAGGGGCTACCTACAATGAGCAGTTCTTC,CASSPGATYNEQFF
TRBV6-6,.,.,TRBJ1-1,TGTGCCAGCAGTTACTCTTGGGGAGGGGACGCTGAAGCTTTCTTT,CASSYSWGGDAEAFF
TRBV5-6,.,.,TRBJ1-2,TGTGCCAGCAGCTTGGCGGCAGGTGAGGGCTACACCTTC,CASSLAAGEGYTF
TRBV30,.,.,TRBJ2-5,TGTGCCTGGAGCGCCGGCAGGGGCGAGACCCAGTACTTC,CAWSAGRGETQYF
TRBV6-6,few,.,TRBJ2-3,TGTGCCAGCAGTTACTCGGAGACCCAAACGCAGTATTTT,CASSYSETQTQYF
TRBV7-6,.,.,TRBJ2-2,TGTGCCAGCAGCTCTCGCCGTGGAGCGAACACCGGGGAGCTGTTTTTT,CASSSRRGANTGELFF
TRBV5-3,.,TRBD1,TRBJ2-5,TGTGCCAGAAGCCCACTCCAGACAGGGAAACAAGAGACCCAGTACTTC,CARSPLQTGKQETQYF
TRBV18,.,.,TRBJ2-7,TGTGCCAGCTCACCCAGACAGGCGGACTACGAGCAGTACTTC,CASSPRQADYEQYF
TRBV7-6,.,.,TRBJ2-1,TGTGCCAGCAGCTTAGGCGATGAGCAGTTCTTC,CASSLGDEQFF
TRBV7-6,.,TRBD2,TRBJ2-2,TGTGCCAGCAGCCTGCGGACTAGCGGGAGGGCCGGGGAGCTGTTTTTT,CASSLRTSGRAGELFF
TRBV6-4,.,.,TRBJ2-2,TGTGCCAGCAGACCGCGGGACACCGGGGAGCTGTTTTTT,CASRPRDTGELFF
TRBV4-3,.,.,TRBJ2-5,TGCGCCAGCAGCCAGGACCTACTAGTCCGAGAGACCCAGTACTTC,CASSQDLLVRETQYF
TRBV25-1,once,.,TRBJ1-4,TGTGCCAGCAGTGAATCACCAGGGTGGGCAACTAATGAAAAACTGTTTTTT,CASSESPGWATNEKLFF
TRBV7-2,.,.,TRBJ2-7,TGTGCCAGCAGCACGAGGGACACCTCGGGGTACGAGCAGTACTTC,CASSTRDTSGYEQYF
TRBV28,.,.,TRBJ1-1,TGTGCCAGCAGTTTATGGTCACAGGGGAACACTGAAGCTTTCTTT,CASSLWSQGNTEAFF
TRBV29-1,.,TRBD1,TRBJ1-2,TGCAGCGTTGACGGACAGGGGGTTTATGGCTACACCTTC,CSVDGQGVYGYTF
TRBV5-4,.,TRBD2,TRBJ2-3,TGTGCCAGCAGCTCCCCCCTCACGGGAGGTGATACGCAGTATTTT,CASSSPLTGGDTQYF
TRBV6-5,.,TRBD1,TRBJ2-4,TGTGCCAGCAGTTCGACAGGGAAGGGGAACATTCAGTACTTC,CASSSTGKGNIQYF
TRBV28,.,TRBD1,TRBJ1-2,TGTGCCAGCAGTTTACGAGACAGGGGCGGCTACACCTTC,CASSLRDRGGYTF
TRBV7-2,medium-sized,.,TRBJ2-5,TGTGCCAGCAGCTTAAACAACCAAGAGACCCAGTACTTC,CASSLNNQETQYF
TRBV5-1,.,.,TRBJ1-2,TGCGCCAGCAGCCTATACAGCTATGGCTACACCTTC,CASSLYSYGYTF
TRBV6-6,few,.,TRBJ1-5,TGTGCCAGCAGACCAGACACCCCTAATCAGCCCCAGCATTTT,CASRPDTPNQPQHF
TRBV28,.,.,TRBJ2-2,TGTGCCAGCAGTTTTGGCAGAAACACCGGGGAGCTGTTTTTT,CASSFGRNTGELFF
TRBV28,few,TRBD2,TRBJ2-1,TGTGCCAGCAGTTTATTGGGACTAGCGGATTACAATGAGCAGTTCTTC,CASSLLGLADYNEQFF
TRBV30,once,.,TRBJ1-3,TGTGCCTCCACGAGATCTGGAAACACCATATATTTT,CASTRSGNTIYF
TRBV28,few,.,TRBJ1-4,TGTGCCAGCAGTCCCGAGAAGGGACTTCTTAAGGCTAATGAAAAACTGTTTTTT,CASSPEKGLLKANEKLFF
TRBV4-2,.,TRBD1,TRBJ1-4,TGTGCCAGCAGCCAAGATTTCTCAGGGGGGACTAATGAAAAACTGTTTTTT,CASSQDFSGGTNEKLFF
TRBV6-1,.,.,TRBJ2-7,TGTGCCAGCAGTGACGGGACATACTACGAGCAGTACTTC,CASSDGTYYEQYF
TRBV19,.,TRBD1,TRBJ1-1,TGTGCCAGTAGGACAGGGCCGGACACTGAAGCTTTCTTT,CASRTGPDTEAFF
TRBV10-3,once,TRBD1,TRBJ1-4,TGTGCCATCAGTGAGTCCCTCGGCGCGACAGGGAGTGAAAAACTGTTTTTT,CAISESLGATGSEKLFF
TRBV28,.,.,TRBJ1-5,TGTGCCAGCAGTTTTGGGCTCCATCAGCCCCAGCATTTT,CASSFGLHQPQHF
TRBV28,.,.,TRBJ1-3,TGTGCCAGCAGCCCATGGACAGACTCTGGAAACACCATATATTTT,CASSPWTDSGNTIYF
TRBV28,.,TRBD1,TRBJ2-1,TGTGCCAGCAGTGGGGGACAGTTGCCCGAGCAGTTCTTC,CASSGGQLPEQFF